This T cell receptor beta chain was sequenced in a study of vaccination effects on CD4 cells after COVID-19. Study background: Subjects were given two BNT162b2 or mRNA-1273 vaccine doses. Sample donation by two convalescent patients took place 16 days and one week before vaccination.

CD4+ T cells specific for antigen were expanded with viral peptide pools by the ViraFEST assay before sequencing. With 9 to 11 days of culture completed, CD4+ T cells were isolated. Convalescent patients had PCR-confirmed SARS-CoV-2 infection between March and December 2020. A density of fewer than 2.5 million PBMC per well was used; these cells were cultured with about 10 IU/ml IL-2 and about 9.5 ug/ml peptides. Libraries were prepared by immunoSEQ multiplex PCR; TCRdb keeps only in-frame clonotypes and omits some of them. The sample has some 35,000 clones, over 60% seen once. This clone was picked up a small number of times. Its antigen is undetermined. J was trimmed by 7 bases and V by 4 bases; bases with no gene match: 12. The CDR3 is 16 amino acids. CDR1 and CDR2 from the germline V gene are KGHDR and SFDVKD.

The receptor's source is a human donor who had a prior SARS-CoV-2 infection. V and J are TRBV24-1 and TRBJ2-1, with 7 bases aligning to TRBD1. The input for sequencing was CD4+ T cells from PBMCs cultured with HCoV-NL63 spike peptides, taken before COVID-19 vaccination. The CDR3 coding sequence is TGTGCCACCAGTGAGCCGACAGGGCCCTTAGGGAATGAGCAGTTCTTC. Its translation: CATSEPTGPLGNEQFF.